The 24 T cell receptor beta chains given below trace back to one sample, sequenced in a study of CD8 T cells in Susac syndrome. Random hexamers were used to reverse transcribe 0.5 to 1 ug of RNA. TCRdb called the immunoSEQ multiplex PCR reads again in MiXCR, with one record for every CDR3 protein. The table lists 130,000 to 150,000 distinct CDR3 sequences, around 94% of them singletons, with approximately 0.3% in the top ten. Sequencing used CD8+ T cells from PBMCs. The source of these receptors is a human donor in good health.

The chain combines TRBV27 with TRBJ1-1; no reliable D call. The CDR3 contains 14 residues. Germline assignment: CDR1 MNHEY and CDR2 SMNVEV (reference sequence). V was shortened by 6 bases and J by 3 bases, with 14 bases between the two germline ends. This CDR3 is CASSRGILHTEAFF. CDR3 DNA sequence: TGTGCCAGCAGCAGAGGGATTTTGCACACTGAAGCTTTCTTT.

The V call is TRBV30, the J call TRBJ1-2, with D possibly matching TRBD1 (5 bases). The CDR3 sequence is 11 residues long. The V end was cut by 5 bases, the J end by 3 bases, with 7 bases between. Germline CDR1 GTSNPN, CDR2 SVGIG (reference sequence). DNA of the CDR3: TGTGCCTGGGACAGTCACTATGGCTACACCTTC. Protein sequence: CAWDSHYGYTF.

This chain connects TRBV27 to TRBJ2-3; unclear D gene. Germline V lookup: CDR1 MNHEY, CDR2 SMNVEV (reference sequence). V lost 3 bases, J lost 4 bases, and 8 bases lay in between. This CDR3 has 13 amino acids. DNA for the CDR3: TGTGCCAGCAGTTTTGGCCCCCCAGATACGCAGTATTTT. Translated: CASSFGPPDTQYF.

This chain joins TRBV19 and TRBJ2-7, with D perhaps being TRBD1 or TRBD2 (5 bases each). Trimming stripped 5 bases from V and 2 bases from J, with 7 bases between. The CDR3 contains 12 residues. Germline V gene lookup returns CDR1 LNHDA and CDR2 SQIVND (reference sequence). The CDR3 spells CASSRGAYEQYF. Here the CDR3 DNA reads TGTGCCAGTAGTCGAGGGGCCTACGAGCAGTACTTC.

The V and J genes are TRBV24-1 and TRBJ1-1, with unresolved D. Germline assignment: CDR1 KGHDR and CDR2 SFDVKD. Trimming removed 3 bases at V and 7 bases at J, with 5 bases between. The CDR3 consists of 11 residues. The CDR3 region is CATSDGFEAFF. In nucleotides, the CDR3 is TGTGCCACCAGTGATGGCTTTGAAGCTTTCTTT.

The chain employs TRBV9 and TRBJ2-1, with TRBD2 identical over 8 bases. Per the germline V gene, CDR1 is SGDLS and CDR2 is YYNGEE. V dropped 0 bases and J dropped 4; count of bases not matched to a gene: 6. This CDR3 contains 16 residues. This CDR3 reads CASSVGGSGKYNEQFF. CDR3 sequence (DNA): TGTGCCAGCAGCGTAGGGGGTAGCGGGAAGTACAATGAGCAGTTCTTC.

This clonotype was detected only once. The V call is TRBV7-6, the J call TRBJ2-7, with D possibly matching TRBD2 (6 bases). Trimming pared 5 bases from V and 5 bases from J, leaving 19 bases between. The CDR3 extends over 15 amino acids. Germline assignment: CDR1 SGHVS and CDR2 FNYEAQ. The CDR3 sequence is CASSATQDRGNEQYF. As DNA, the CDR3 is TGTGCCAGCAGCGCCACGCAGGATCGCGGGAACGAGCAGTACTTC.

This clonotype was counted a single time. The chain carries TRBV27 and TRBJ2-1, with TRBD2 matching 7 bases. CDR3 length: 16 amino acids. After removal of 5 bases from V and 0 bases from J, the junction contained 7 bases not matched to a gene. Per the germline V gene, CDR1 is MNHEY and CDR2 is SMNVEV (reference sequence). The CDR3 DNA sequence: TGTGCCAGCAGTCCTCAAGCGGGGAGCTCCTACAATGAGCAGTTCTTC. It codes for CASSPQAGSSYNEQFF.

The rearrangement links TRBV13 to TRBJ2-1, with D possibly TRBD1 on 5 matching bases. V was clipped by 5 bases and J by 6 bases, with 20 bases between them. Germline values: CDR1 PRHDT, CDR2 FYEKMQ (reference sequence). There are 16 residues in the CDR3. This chain's CDR3 is CASSAWLGLGLNEQFF. The CDR3 DNA sequence: TGTGCCAGCAGCGCCTGGCTAGGGTTGGGGCTCAATGAGCAGTTCTTC.

This chain connects TRBV4-3 to TRBJ1-4; the D is unclear. CDR3 size: 14 residues. V gave up 3 bases and J gave up 6 bases, with 11 bases separating them. Germline V gene data show CDR1 as LGHNA and CDR2 as YSLEER. In DNA form, the CDR3 reads TGCGCCAGCAGCCACATAGGACCGGATGAAAAACTGTTTTTT. Amino acid sequence: CASSHIGPDEKLFF.

This clonotype is a singleton in its sample. The chain employs TRBV15 and TRBJ2-2; no definite D call. The CDR3 is 14 residues long. Between the trimmed V and J ends, which lost 7 bases and 6 bases, there was a span of 15 bases. Germline V CDR1 and CDR2: LNHNV, YYDKDF (reference sequence). The CDR3 DNA sequence: TGTGCCACCATCCCCTCTGGACGAGCCGGGGAGCTGTTTTTT. Encoded protein: CATIPSGRAGELFF.

DNA for the CDR3: TGCGCCAGCGGGACGGGAGTTGGCAATGAGCAGTTCTTC. Translating gives CASGTGVGNEQFF. This chain joins TRBV4-3 and TRBJ2-1; D possibly corresponds to TRBD2 (6 bases). The CDR3 is 13 amino acids. V lost 8 bases and J 6 bases, leaving 14 bases between the germline ends. Germline CDR1 is LGHNA and CDR2 is YSLEER.

The V gene is TRBV27, the J gene TRBJ2-7; 8 bases match TRBD2. There are 14 residues in the CDR3. The germline V gene has CDR1 MNHEY and CDR2 SMNVEV (reference sequence). J gave up 3 bases and V 5 bases, and 6 bases lay outside the gene matches. The CDR3 reads CASSVRTSNYEQYF. CDR3 in DNA: TGTGCCAGCAGTGTCCGGACTAGCAACTACGAGCAGTACTTC.

The V call is TRBV12-3 or TRBV12-4, the J call TRBJ2-1; 10 bases line up with TRBD2. The CDR3 is 17 residues long. The V segment lost 7 bases and the J segment 3 bases; nucleotides outside the gene matches: 12. CDR3 loop: CASTLGYGTSDYNEQFF. In nucleotides, the CDR3 is TGTGCCAGCACCTTGGGGTATGGGACTAGCGACTACAATGAGCAGTTCTTC.

This chain connects TRBV6-2 or TRBV6-3 to TRBJ1-1; D uncertain. The CDR3 is 12 residues long. Between the trimmed V and J ends, which lost 2 bases and 6 bases, there was a span of 7 bases. Looked up from germline, CDR1 is MNHEY and CDR2 is SVGEGT. Written as DNA, the CDR3 is TGTGCCAGCAGTTACGGCACGTCTGAAGCTTTCTTT. Amino acids: CASSYGTSEAFF.

This chain uses TRBV3-1 with TRBJ2-1; D uncertain. This CDR3 is built from 11 residues. Germline CDR1 and CDR2: LGHDT and YNNKEL (reference sequence). V lost 4 bases to trimming and J lost 11 bases, with 9 bases between them. DNA of the CDR3: TGTGCCAGCAGCCCGGGCCGAAAGCAGTTCTTC. Protein: CASSPGRKQFF.

V usage is TRBV9 and J usage is TRBJ2-5; possibly TRBD1 or TRBD2 for D (5 bases each). Trimming stripped 3 bases from V and 10 bases from J, with 16 bases between. CDR1 is SGDLS, CDR2 YYNGEE, per germline. The CDR3 runs 13 residues. Written as DNA, the CDR3 is TGTGCCAGCAGCGCCAACTCGGAGAGGGGCCAGTACTTC. Translation: CASSANSERGQYF.

The chain employs TRBV28 and TRBJ2-2, with TRBD2 matching 12 bases. Trimming removed 5 bases from V and 3 bases from J; junction bases left unmatched: 7. Germline V gene lookup returns CDR1 MDHEN and CDR2 SYDVKM. The CDR3 consists of 17 residues. CDR3 sequence: CASSPLASGGDTGELFF. In nucleotides, the CDR3 is TGTGCCAGCAGTCCCCTGGCTAGCGGGGGGGACACCGGGGAGCTGTTTTTT.

This chain connects TRBV20-1 to TRBJ2-7, with D perhaps TRBD2 (6 bases). Germline-derived CDR1 and CDR2 are DFQATT and SNEGSKA (reference sequence). Trimming shortened V by 3 bases and J by 2 bases, and 14 bases separated the two germline ends. This CDR3 is 14 amino acids long. CDR3 loop: CSARDVGLTYEQYF. The CDR3 nucleotides are TGCAGTGCTAGGGATGTGGGACTTACCTACGAGCAGTACTTC.

This clonotype came up a few times. The gene calls are TRBV4-1 and TRBJ2-7, with unresolved D. Germline V gene data show CDR1 as MGHRA and CDR2 as YSYEKL. V lost 0 bases and J 1 base, leaving 4 bases between the germline ends. The CDR3 is made up of 13 amino acids. CDR3: CASSQETSYEQYF. Written as DNA, the CDR3 is TGCGCCAGCAGCCAAGAGACATCCTACGAGCAGTACTTC.

This rearrangement joins TRBV7-8 to TRBJ2-7; D might be TRBD1 (5 bases). Germline V gene data show CDR1 as SGHVS and CDR2 as FQNEAQ. The CDR3 spans 15 residues. V dropped 1 base and J dropped 3 bases, with 13 bases sitting between them. Here the CDR3 DNA reads TGTGCCAGCAGCTTAGTGGGGCAGTTGAACTACGAGCAGTACTTC. It codes for CASSLVGQLNYEQYF. Combining the CDR3 with reference TRBV7-8 and TRBJ2-7 gives the whole variable domain GAGVSQSPRYKVAKRGQDVALRCDPISGHVSLFWYQQALGQGPEFLTYFQNEAQLDKSGLPSDRFFAERPEGSVSTLKIQRTQQEDSAVYLCASSLVGQLNYEQYFGPGTRLTVT.

The chain uses TRBV2 and TRBJ2-7, with 10 nucleotides matching TRBD1. With V trimmed by 7 bases and J by 7 bases, 13 bases remained unmatched. From germline, CDR1 is SNHLY and CDR2 FYNNEI. CDR3 size: 15 residues. Written as DNA, the CDR3 is TGTGCCAGCATTGAGAGAGACAGGGGGCCGCCTGAGCAGTACTTC. Translated: CASIERDRGPPEQYF. The variable domain in full, with the rest retrieved from reference TRBV2 and TRBJ2-7, is EPEVTQTPSHQVTQMGQEVILRCVPISNHLYFYWYRQILGQKVEFLVSFYNNEISEKSEIFDDQFSVERPDGSNFTLKIRSTKLEDSAMYFCASIERDRGPPEQYFGPGTRLTVT.

This chain connects TRBV12-3 or TRBV12-4 to TRBJ2-1, with 11 nucleotides matching TRBD2. The V segment lost 5 bases and the J segment 0 bases; nucleotides outside the gene matches: 12. This CDR3 has 19 amino acids. The CDR3 reads CASSPGLAVNTPSYNEQFF. Written as DNA, the CDR3 is TGTGCCAGCAGTCCGGGACTAGCGGTTAATACGCCCTCCTACAATGAGCAGTTCTTC.

This chain links TRBV29-1 with TRBJ1-2; 8 bases match TRBD1. This CDR3 has 12 amino acids. Germline loops: CDR1 SQVTM, CDR2 ANQGSEA. V lost 6 bases to trimming and J lost 8 bases; unmatched junction nucleotides: 8. CDR3 in amino acids: CSVAGQEGGYTF. The CDR3 DNA follows: TGCAGCGTAGCGGGACAGGAAGGGGGCTACACCTTC. The whole variable domain, remainder taken from reference TRBV29-1 and TRBJ1-2, is SAVISQKPSRDICQRGTSLTIQCQVDSQVTMMFWYRQQPGQSLTLIATANQGSEATYESGFVIDKFPISRPNLTFSTLTVSNMSPEDSSIYLCSVAGQEGGYTFGSGTRLTVV.